Listed below are T cell receptor beta chains from one sample, sequenced in a study of blood T cell repertoires in COVID-19. Libraries were prepared by immunoSEQ multiplex PCR; TCRdb keeps only in-frame clonotypes and omits some of them. The sample shows 10,000 to 15,000 clones, approximately 78% of them seen only once. Sequenced input: peripheral blood. Receptors were obtained from a human donor in a cohort sampled during active COVID-19. Each CDR3 is given with its conserved first and last residue. The order of the fields is clone size, V gene, J gene, D gene, CDR3 DNA, CDR3 protein. D genes are given only for firm matches. Size is omitted from some rows. Given values are once, few, many or a class for expanded clones.

clone size: .
V gene: TRBV7-9
J gene: TRBJ2-2
D gene: TRBD1
CDR3 DNA: TGTGCCAGCAGCTCGACAGGGGATTGGGCCGGGGAGCTGTTTTTT
CDR3 protein: CASSSTGDWAGELFF

clone size: .
V gene: TRBV18
J gene: TRBJ2-1
D gene: .
CDR3 DNA: TGTGCCAGCTCACCGTCAGTCGACAGTGTGGAGTTCTTC
CDR3 protein: CASSPSVDSVEFF

clone size: .
V gene: TRBV6-4
J gene: TRBJ1-3
D gene: .
CDR3 DNA: TGTGCCAGCAGTGTTGACAGTCTCGGAAACACCATATATTTT
CDR3 protein: CASSVDSLGNTIYF

clone size: .
V gene: TRBV11-2
J gene: TRBJ1-3
D gene: .
CDR3 DNA: TGTGCCAGCAGCTTAGGGGCCTCCTCTGGAAACACCATATATTTT
CDR3 protein: CASSLGASSGNTIYF

clone size: .
V gene: TRBV27
J gene: TRBJ1-2
D gene: .
CDR3 DNA: TGTGCCAGCAGTTTATCCTCAGGACTCTATGGCTACACCTTC
CDR3 protein: CASSLSSGLYGYTF

clone size: .
V gene: TRBV7-2
J gene: TRBJ2-7
D gene: .
CDR3 DNA: TGTGCCAGCAGCTTAGGGCAGGGTAGAGGCTACGAGCAGTACTTC
CDR3 protein: CASSLGQGRGYEQYF

clone size: medium-sized
V gene: TRBV4-2
J gene: TRBJ1-3
D gene: TRBD1
CDR3 DNA: TGTGCCAGCAGCCAGTCTCAGGGGGCGTCGGGAAACACCATATATTTT
CDR3 protein: CASSQSQGASGNTIYF

clone size: once
V gene: TRBV27
J gene: TRBJ1-1
D gene: TRBD1
CDR3 DNA: TGTGCCAGCAGTTACAACAGGGGCCGGACTGAAGCTTTCTTT
CDR3 protein: CASSYNRGRTEAFF

clone size: .
V gene: TRBV5-1
J gene: TRBJ2-1
D gene: .
CDR3 DNA: TGCGCCAGCAGCTCGGACACGAGCTCCTACAATGAGCAGTTCTTC
CDR3 protein: CASSSDTSSYNEQFF

clone size: .
V gene: TRBV28
J gene: TRBJ1-1
D gene: .
CDR3 DNA: TGTGCCAGCAGTCCCCCGACAGCAATGAACACTGAAGCTTTCTTT
CDR3 protein: CASSPPTAMNTEAFF

clone size: few
V gene: TRBV2
J gene: TRBJ2-7
D gene: TRBD1
CDR3 DNA: TGTGCCAGCAGTTCACAGGGGATCGGTTACGAGCAGTACTTC
CDR3 protein: CASSSQGIGYEQYF

clone size: .
V gene: TRBV19
J gene: TRBJ1-5
D gene: .
CDR3 DNA: TGTGCCAGTACCCGGGGGGATAATCAGCCCCAGCATTTT
CDR3 protein: CASTRGDNQPQHF

clone size: .
V gene: TRBV6-5
J gene: TRBJ1-3
D gene: .
CDR3 DNA: TGTGCCAGCAGCCGACAGGTTAACTCTGGAAACACCATATATTTT
CDR3 protein: CASSRQVNSGNTIYF

clone size: few
V gene: TRBV9
J gene: TRBJ1-6
D gene: .
CDR3 DNA: TGTGCCAGCAGCAGTACCCGACAGCAAAATTCACCCCTCCACTTT
CDR3 protein: CASSSTRQQNSPLHF

clone size: once
V gene: TRBV6-5
J gene: TRBJ2-7
D gene: TRBD1
CDR3 DNA: TGTGCCAGCAGGGGACAGGGGGCTGAGTCCTACGAGCAGTACTTC
CDR3 protein: CASRGQGAESYEQYF

clone size: once
V gene: TRBV30
J gene: TRBJ1-5
D gene: TRBD1
CDR3 DNA: TGTGCCTGGAGTATACGGACAGGTAATCAGCCCCAGCATTTT
CDR3 protein: CAWSIRTGNQPQHF